This T cell receptor (beta chain) is from a study of response to subunit inactivated influenza vaccine. TCRdb re-called the RT-PCR reads through MiXCR, storing one row per CDR3 protein. The sample has about 520,000 distinct CDR3 sequences, over 9.5% seen once. For this clonotype: Its antigen remains unknown.

Overall study results and limits: With each seasonal influenza vaccination, the authors suggested, few new T cells are recruited.

This clonotype originated in a man aged 45-65 years who received an inactivated influenza vaccine. Here the sequenced sample was PBMCs from blood, taken 35 to 45 days after vaccination.

The CDR3 spells CASSSRGFTGELFF. The DNA of the CDR3 is TGTGCCAGCTCATCGCGGGGTTTCACCGGGGAGCTGTTTTTT. V usage is TRBV18 and J usage is TRBJ2-2; the D gene is possibly TRBD2 (6 bases). V was trimmed by 5 bases and J by 4 bases, leaving 11 bases between them. Germline CDR1 KGHSH, CDR2 LQKENI. The CDR3 sequence is 14 residues long.